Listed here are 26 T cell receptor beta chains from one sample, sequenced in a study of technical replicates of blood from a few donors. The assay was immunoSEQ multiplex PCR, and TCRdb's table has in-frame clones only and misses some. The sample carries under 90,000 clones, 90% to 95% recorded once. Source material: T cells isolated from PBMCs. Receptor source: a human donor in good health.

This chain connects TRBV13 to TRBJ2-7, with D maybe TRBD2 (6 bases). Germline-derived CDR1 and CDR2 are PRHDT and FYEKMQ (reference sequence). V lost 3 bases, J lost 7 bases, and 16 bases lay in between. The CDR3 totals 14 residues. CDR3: CASSFGDSAREQYF. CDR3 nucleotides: TGTGCCAGCAGCTTCGGGGACTCTGCGAGGGAGCAGTACTTC. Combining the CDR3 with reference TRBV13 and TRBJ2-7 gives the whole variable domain AAGVIQSPRHLIKEKRETATLKCYPIPRHDTVYWYQQGPGQDPQFLISFYEKMQSDKGSIPDRFSAQQFSDYHSELNMSSLELGDSALYFCASSFGDSAREQYFGPGTRLTVT.

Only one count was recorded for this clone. The CDR3 DNA reads TGTGCCAGCAGCCAAAGGGAGGTCTTATATGAGCAGTTCTTC. Amino acids: CASSQREVLYEQFF. The V and J genes are TRBV14 and TRBJ2-1; TRBD2 might be the D (6 bases). Trimming shortened V by 2 bases and J by 8 bases, and 13 bases separated the two germline ends. Germline V gene lookup returns CDR1 SGHDN and CDR2 FVKESK. The CDR3 runs to 14 residues.

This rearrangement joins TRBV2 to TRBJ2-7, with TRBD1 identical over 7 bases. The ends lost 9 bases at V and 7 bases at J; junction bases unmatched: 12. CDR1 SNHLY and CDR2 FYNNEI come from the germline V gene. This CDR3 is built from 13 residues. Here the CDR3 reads CASFERGLGEQYF. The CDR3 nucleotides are TGTGCCAGTTTCGAGAGGGGGCTTGGGGAGCAGTACTTC.

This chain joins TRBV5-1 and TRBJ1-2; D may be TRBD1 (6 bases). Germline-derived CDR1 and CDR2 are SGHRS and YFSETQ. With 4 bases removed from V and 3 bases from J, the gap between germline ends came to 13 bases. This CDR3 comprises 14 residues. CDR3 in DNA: TGCGCCAGCAGCGTACTCGACAGGCACTATGGCTACACCTTC. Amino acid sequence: CASSVLDRHYGYTF.

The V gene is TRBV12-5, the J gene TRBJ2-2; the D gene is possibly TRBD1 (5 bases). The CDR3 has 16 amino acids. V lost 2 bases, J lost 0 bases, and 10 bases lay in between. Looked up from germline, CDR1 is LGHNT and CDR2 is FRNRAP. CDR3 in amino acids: CASGLPTVANTGELFF. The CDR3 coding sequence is TGTGCTAGTGGTTTGCCGACAGTAGCGAACACCGGGGAGCTGTTTTTT.

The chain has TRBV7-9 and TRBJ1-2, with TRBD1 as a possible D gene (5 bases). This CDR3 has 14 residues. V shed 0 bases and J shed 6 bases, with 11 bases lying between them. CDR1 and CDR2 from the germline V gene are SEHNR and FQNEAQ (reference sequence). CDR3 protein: CASSLAWTGDGYTF. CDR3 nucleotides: TGTGCCAGCAGCTTAGCTTGGACGGGGGATGGCTACACCTTC.

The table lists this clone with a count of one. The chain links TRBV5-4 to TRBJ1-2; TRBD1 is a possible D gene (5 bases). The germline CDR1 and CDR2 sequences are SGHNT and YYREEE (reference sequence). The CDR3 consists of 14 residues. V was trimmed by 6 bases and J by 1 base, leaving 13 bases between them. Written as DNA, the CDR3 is TGTGCCAGCACCCACCCGACAGATAACTATGGCTACACCTTC. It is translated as CASTHPTDNYGYTF. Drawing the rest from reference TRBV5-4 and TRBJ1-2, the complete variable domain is ETGVTQSPTHLIKTRGQQVTLRCSSQSGHNTVSWYQQALGQGPQFIFQYYREEENGRGNFPPRFSGLQFPNYSSELNVNALELDDSALYLCASTHPTDNYGYTFGSGTRLTVV.

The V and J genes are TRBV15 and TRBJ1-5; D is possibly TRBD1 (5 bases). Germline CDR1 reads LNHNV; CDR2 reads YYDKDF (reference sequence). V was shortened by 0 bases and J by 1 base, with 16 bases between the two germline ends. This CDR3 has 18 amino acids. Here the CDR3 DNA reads TGTGCCACCAGCAGAGATTCCAGGAACCGGGGGAGCAATCAGCCCCAGCATTTT. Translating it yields CATSRDSRNRGSNQPQHF.

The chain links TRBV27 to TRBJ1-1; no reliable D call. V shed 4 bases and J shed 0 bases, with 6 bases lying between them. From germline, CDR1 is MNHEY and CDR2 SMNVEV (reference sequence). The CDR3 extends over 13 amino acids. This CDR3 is CASSSTVNTEAFF. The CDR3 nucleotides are TGTGCCAGCAGTTCAACAGTGAACACTGAAGCTTTCTTT.

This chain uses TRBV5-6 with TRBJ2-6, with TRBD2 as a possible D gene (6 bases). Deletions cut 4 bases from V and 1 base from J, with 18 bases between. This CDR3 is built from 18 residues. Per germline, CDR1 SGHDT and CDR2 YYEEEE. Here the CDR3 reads CASSTRLSGGSGANVLTF. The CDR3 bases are TGTGCCAGCAGCACGCGCCTCAGTGGAGGGTCTGGGGCCAACGTCCTGACTTTC.

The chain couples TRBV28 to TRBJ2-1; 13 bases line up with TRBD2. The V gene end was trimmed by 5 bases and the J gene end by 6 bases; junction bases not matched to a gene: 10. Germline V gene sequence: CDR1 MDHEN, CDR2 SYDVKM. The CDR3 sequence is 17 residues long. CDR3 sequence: CASSPGLAGWVSNEQFF. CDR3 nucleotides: TGTGCCAGCAGTCCGGGACTAGCGGGATGGGTTAGCAATGAGCAGTTCTTC.

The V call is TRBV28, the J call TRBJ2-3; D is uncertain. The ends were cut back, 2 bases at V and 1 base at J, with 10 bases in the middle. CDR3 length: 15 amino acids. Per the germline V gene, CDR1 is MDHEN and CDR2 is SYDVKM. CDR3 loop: CASSLALRGTDTQYF. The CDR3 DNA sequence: TGTGCCAGCAGTTTAGCCCTCCGGGGCACAGATACGCAGTATTTT.

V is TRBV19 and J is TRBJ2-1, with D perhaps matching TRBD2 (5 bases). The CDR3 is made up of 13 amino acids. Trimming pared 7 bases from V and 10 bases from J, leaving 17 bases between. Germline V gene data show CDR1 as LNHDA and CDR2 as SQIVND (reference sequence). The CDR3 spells CASTRVPTGEQFF. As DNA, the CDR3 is TGTGCCAGTACGCGGGTCCCCACGGGGGAGCAGTTCTTC.

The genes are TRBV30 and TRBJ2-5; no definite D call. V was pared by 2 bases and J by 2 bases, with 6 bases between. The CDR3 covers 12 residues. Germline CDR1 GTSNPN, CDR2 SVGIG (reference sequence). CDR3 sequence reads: CAWSFSQETQYF. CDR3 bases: TGTGCCTGGAGTTTCAGTCAAGAGACCCAGTACTTC.

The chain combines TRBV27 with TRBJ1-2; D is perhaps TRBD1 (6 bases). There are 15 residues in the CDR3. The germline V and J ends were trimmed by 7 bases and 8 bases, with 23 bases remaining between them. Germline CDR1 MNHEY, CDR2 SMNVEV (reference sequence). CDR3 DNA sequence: TGTGCCAGCACCAGAAACAGGGATATCATCGAGGGCTACACCTTC. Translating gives CASTRNRDIIEGYTF.

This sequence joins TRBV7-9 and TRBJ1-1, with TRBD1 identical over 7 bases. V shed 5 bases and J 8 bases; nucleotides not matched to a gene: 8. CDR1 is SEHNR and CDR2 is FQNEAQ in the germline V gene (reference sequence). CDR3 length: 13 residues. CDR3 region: CASSKSTGAEAFF. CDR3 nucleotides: TGTGCCAGCAGCAAATCCACAGGGGCGGAAGCTTTCTTT.

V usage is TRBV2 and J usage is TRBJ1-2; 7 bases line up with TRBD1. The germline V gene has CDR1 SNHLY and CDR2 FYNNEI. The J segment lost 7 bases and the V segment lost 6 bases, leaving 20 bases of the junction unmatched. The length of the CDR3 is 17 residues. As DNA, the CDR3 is TGTGCCAGCAGACCAAGCACCATAACACAGGGGAAAGTTGGCTACACCTTC. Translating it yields CASRPSTITQGKVGYTF.

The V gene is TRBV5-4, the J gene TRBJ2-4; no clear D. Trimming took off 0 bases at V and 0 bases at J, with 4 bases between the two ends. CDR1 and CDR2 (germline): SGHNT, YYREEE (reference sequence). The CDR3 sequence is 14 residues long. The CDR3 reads CASSLERAKNIQYF. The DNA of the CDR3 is TGTGCCAGCAGCTTGGAGAGAGCCAAAAACATTCAGTACTTC.

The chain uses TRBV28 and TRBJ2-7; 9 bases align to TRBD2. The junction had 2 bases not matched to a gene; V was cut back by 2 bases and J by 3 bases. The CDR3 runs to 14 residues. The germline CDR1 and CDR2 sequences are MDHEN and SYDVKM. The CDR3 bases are TGTGCCAGCAGTTTACTAGCGGGACGCTACGAGCAGTACTTC. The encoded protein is CASSLLAGRYEQYF. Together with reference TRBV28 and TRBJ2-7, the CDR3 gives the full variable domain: DVKVTQSSRYLVKRTGEKVFLECVQDMDHENMFWYRQDPGLGLRLIYFSYDVKMKEKGDIPEGYSVSREKKERFSLILESASTNQTSMYLCASSLLAGRYEQYFGPGTRLTVT.

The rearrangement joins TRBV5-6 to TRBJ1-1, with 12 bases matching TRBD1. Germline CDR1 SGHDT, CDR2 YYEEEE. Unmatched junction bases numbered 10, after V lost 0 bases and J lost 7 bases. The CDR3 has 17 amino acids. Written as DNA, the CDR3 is TGTGCCAGCAGCTTGGGGGGACCGGGACAGGGGGCGGGTGAAGCTTTCTTT. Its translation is CASSLGGPGQGAGEAFF.

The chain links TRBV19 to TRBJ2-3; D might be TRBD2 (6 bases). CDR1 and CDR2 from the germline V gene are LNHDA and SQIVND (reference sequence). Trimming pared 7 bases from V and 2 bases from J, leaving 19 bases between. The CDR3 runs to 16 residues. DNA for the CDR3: TGTGCCAGTAACGCTGACGGGGGACGACCCACAGATACGCAGTATTTT. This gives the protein CASNADGGRPTDTQYF.

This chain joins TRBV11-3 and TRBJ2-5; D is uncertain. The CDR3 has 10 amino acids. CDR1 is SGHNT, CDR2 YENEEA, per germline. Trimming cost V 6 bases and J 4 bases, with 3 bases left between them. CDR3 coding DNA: TGTGCCAGCAGTAGAGAGACCCAGTACTTC. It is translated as CASSRETQYF.

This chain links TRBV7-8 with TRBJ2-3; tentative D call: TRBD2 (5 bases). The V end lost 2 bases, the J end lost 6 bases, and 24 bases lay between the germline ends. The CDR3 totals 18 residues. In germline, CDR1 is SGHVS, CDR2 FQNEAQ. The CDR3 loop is CASSLRPLGLGIVDTQYF. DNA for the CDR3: TGTGCCAGCAGCTTACGACCTTTAGGACTGGGAATTGTGGATACGCAGTATTTT.

In nucleotides, the CDR3 is TGTGCCAGCAGGGGAGAAGGTAACCTGAACACTGAAGCTTTCTTT. Its protein is CASRGEGNLNTEAFF. The rearrangement links TRBV28 to TRBJ1-1; D is uncertain. The ends were cut back, 6 bases at V and 0 bases at J, with 14 bases in the middle. The CDR3 consists of 15 residues. The germline CDR1 and CDR2 sequences are MDHEN and SYDVKM.

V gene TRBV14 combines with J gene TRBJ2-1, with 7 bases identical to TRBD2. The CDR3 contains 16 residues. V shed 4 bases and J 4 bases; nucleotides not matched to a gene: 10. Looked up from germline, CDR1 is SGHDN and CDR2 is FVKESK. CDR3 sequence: CASSPPSSGNYNEQFF. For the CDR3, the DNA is TGTGCCAGCAGCCCCCCTTCTAGCGGCAATTACAATGAGCAGTTCTTC.

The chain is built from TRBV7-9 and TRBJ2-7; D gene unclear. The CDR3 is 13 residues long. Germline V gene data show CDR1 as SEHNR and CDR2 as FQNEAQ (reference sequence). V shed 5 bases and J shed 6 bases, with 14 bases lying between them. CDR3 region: CASSPLWSSEQYF. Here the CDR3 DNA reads TGTGCCAGCAGCCCGCTATGGTCAAGCGAGCAGTACTTC.